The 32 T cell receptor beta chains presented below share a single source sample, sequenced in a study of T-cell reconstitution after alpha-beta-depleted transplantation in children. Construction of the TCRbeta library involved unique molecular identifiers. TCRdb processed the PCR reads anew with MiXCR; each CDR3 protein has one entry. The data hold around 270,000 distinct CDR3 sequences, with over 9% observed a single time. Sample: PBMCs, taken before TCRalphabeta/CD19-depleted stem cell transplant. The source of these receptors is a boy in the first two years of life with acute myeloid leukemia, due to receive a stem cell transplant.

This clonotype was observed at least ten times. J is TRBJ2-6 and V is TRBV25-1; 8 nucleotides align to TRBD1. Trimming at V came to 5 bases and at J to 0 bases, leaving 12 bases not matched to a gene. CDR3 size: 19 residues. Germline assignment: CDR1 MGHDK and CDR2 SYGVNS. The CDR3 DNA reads TGTGCCAGCAGTTCCCCTTCGGACAGGGACTTCTCTGGGGCCAACGTCCTGACTTTC. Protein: CASSSPSDRDFSGANVLTF. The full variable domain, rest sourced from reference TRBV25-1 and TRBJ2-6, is EADIYQTPRYLVIGTGKKITLECSQTMGHDKMYWYQQDPGMELHLIHYSYGVNSTEKGDLSSESTVSRIRTEHFPLTLESARPSHTSQYLCASSSPSDRDFSGANVLTFGAGSRLTVL.

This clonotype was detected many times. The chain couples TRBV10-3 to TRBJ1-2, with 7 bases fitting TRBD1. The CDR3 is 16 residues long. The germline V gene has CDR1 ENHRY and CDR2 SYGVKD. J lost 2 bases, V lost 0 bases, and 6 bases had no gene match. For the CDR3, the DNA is TGTGCCATCAGTGAGTCTATGGACAGGCGGAACTATGGCTACACCTTC. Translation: CAISESMDRRNYGYTF.

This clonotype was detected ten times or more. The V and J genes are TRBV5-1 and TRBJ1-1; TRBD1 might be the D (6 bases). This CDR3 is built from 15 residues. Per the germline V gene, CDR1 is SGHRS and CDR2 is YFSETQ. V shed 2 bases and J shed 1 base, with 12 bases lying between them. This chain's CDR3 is CASSLPTGGNTEAFF. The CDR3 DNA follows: TGCGCCAGCAGCTTACCGACAGGCGGGAACACTGAAGCTTTCTTT.

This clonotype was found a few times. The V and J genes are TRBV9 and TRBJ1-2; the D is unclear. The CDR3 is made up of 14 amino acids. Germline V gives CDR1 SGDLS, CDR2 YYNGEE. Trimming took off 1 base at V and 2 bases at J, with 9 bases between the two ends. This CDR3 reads CASSVRGGNYGYTF. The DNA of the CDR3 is TGTGCCAGCAGCGTAAGAGGAGGGAACTATGGCTACACCTTC.

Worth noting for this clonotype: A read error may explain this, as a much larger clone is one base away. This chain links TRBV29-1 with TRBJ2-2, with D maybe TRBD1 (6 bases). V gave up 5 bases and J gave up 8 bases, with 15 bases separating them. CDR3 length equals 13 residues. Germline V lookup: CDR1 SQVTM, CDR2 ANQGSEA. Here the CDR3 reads CSVSSRGRGELFF. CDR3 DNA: TGCAGCGTTTCGAGCAGGGGCAGGGGGGAGCTGTTTTTT.

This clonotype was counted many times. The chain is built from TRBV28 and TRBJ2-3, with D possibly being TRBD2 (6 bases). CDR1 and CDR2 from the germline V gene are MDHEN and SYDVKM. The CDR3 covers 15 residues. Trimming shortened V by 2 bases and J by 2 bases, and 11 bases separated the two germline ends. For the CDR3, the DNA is TGTGCCAGCAGTTTAAGTGGGAGGACCACAGATACGCAGTATTTT. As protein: CASSLSGRTTDTQYF.

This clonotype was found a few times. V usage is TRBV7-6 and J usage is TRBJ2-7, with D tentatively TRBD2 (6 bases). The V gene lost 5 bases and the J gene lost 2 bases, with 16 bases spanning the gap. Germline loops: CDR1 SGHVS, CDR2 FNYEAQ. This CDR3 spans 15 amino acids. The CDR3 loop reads CASSLGDSLTYEQYF. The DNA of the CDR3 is TGTGCCAGCAGCCTTGGGGACTCACTCACCTACGAGCAGTACTTC.

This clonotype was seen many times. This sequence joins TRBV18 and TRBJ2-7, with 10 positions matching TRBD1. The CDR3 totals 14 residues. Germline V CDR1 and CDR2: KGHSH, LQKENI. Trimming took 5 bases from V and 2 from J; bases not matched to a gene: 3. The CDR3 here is CASSTGTGAYEQYF. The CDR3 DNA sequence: TGTGCCAGCTCAACAGGGACAGGGGCCTACGAGCAGTACTTC.

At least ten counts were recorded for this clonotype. The CDR3 nucleotides read TGCGCCAGCAGCTTGTGGGCCTCTAGCACAGATACGCAGTATTTT. It specifies CASSLWASSTDTQYF. The rearrangement joins TRBV5-1 to TRBJ2-3; no firm D call. Trimming cost V 1 base and J 0 bases, with 9 bases left between them. Germline V gene lookup returns CDR1 SGHRS and CDR2 YFSETQ. The CDR3 runs to 15 residues.

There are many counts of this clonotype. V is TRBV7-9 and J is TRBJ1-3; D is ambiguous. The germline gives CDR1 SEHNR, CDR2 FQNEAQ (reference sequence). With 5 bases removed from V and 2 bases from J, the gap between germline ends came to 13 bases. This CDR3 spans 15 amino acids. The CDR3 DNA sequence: TGTGCCAGCAGCGCTCTACACGTTCCTGGAAACACCATATATTTT. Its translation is CASSALHVPGNTIYF. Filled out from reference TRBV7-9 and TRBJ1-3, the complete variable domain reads DTGVSQNPRHKITKRGQNVTFRCDPISEHNRLYWYRQTLGQGPEFLTYFQNEAQLEKSRLLSDRFSAERPKGSFSTLEIQRTEQGDSAMYLCASSALHVPGNTIYFGEGSWLTVV.

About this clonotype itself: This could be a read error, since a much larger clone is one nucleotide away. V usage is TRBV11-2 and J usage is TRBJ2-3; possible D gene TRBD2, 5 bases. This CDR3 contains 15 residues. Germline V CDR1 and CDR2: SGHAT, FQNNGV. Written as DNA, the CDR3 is TGTGCCAGCACCTTAGTCTTAGCGATCACAGATACGCAGTATTTT. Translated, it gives CASTLVLAITDTQYF.

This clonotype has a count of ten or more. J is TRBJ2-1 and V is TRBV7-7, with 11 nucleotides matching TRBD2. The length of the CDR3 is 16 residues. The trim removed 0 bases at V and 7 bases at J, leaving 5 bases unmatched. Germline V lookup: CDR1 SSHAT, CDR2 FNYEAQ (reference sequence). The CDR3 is CASSLALAGGVNEQFF. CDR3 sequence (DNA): TGTGCCAGCAGCTTAGCCCTAGCGGGAGGAGTAAATGAGCAGTTCTTC. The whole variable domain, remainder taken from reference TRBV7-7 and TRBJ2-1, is GAGVSQSPRYKVTKRGQDVTLRCDPISSHATLYWYQQALGQGPEFLTYFNYEAQPDKSGLPSDRFSAERPEGSISTLTIQRTEQRDSAMYRCASSLALAGGVNEQFFGPGTRLTVL.

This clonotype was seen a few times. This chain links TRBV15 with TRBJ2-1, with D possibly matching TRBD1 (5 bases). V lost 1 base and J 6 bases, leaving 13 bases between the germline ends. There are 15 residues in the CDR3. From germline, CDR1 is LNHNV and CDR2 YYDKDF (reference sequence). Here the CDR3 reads CATSRVLDMTNEQFF. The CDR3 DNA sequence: TGTGCCACCAGCAGAGTCCTGGACATGACCAATGAGCAGTTCTTC.

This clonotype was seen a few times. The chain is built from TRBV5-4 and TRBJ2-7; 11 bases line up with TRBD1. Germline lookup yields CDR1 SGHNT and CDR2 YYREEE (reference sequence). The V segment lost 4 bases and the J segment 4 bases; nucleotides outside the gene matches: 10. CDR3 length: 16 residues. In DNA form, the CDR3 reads TGTGCCAGCAGCCATCCCCCGGGACAGGGGGGTTACGAGCAGTACTTC. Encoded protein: CASSHPPGQGGYEQYF.

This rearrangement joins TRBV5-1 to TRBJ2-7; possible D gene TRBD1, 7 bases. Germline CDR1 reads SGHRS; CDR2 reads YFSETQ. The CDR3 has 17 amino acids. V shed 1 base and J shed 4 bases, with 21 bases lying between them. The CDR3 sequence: CASSLRPSGQAGYEQYF. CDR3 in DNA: TGCGCCAGCAGCTTGCGGCCCTCAGGACAGGCGGGATACGAGCAGTACTTC. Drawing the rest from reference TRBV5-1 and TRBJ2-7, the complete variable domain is KAGVTQTPRYLIKTRGQQVTLSCSPISGHRSVSWYQQTPGQGLQFLFEYFSETQRNKGNFPGRFSGRQFSNSRSEMNVSTLELGDSALYLCASSLRPSGQAGYEQYFGPGTRLTVT.

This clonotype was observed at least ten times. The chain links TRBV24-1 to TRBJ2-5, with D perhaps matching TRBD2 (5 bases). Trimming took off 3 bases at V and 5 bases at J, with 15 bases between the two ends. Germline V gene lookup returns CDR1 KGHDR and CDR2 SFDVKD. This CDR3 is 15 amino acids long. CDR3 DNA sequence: TGTGCCACCAGTGATCCGGATTATAGAGGGGAGACCCAGTACTTC. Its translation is CATSDPDYRGETQYF.

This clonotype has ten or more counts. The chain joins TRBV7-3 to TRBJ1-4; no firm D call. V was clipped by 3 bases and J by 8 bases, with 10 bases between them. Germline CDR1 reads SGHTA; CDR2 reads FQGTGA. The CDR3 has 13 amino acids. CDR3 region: CASSFYKEEKLFF. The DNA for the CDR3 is TGTGCCAGCAGCTTCTATAAAGAAGAAAAACTGTTTTTT.

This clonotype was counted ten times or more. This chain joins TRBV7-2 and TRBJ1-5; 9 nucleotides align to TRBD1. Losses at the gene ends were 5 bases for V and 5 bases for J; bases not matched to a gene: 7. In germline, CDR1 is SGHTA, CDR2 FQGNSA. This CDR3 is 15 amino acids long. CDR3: CASSPGTGSHQPQHF. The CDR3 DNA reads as TGTGCCAGCAGCCCCGGGACAGGGAGTCATCAGCCCCAGCATTTT.

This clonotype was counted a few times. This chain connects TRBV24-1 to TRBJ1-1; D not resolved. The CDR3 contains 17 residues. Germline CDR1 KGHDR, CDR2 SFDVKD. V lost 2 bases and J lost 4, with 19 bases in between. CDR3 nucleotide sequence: TGTGCCACCAGTGATTCGTGGGTGGTCGATGTCGGCACTGAAGCTTTCTTT. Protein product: CATSDSWVVDVGTEAFF.

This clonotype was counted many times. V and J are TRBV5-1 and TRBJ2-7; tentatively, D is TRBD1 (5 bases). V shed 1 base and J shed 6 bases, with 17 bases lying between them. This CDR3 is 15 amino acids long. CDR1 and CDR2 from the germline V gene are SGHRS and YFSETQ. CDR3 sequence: CASSLFGPQGTEQYF. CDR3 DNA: TGCGCCAGCAGCTTGTTTGGGCCTCAGGGAACCGAGCAGTACTTC.

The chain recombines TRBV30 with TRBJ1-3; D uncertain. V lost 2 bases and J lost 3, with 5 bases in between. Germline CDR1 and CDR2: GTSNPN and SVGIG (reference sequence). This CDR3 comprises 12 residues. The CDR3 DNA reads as TGTGCCTGGAGTAACGGTGGAAACACCATATATTTT. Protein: CAWSNGGNTIYF.

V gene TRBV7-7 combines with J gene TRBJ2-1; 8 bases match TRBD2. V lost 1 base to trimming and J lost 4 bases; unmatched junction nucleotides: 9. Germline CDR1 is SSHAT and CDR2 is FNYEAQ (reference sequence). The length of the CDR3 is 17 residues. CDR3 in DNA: TGTGCCAGCAGCTTAGGATTACCCGGGACTAGGTACAATGAGCAGTTCTTC. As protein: CASSLGLPGTRYNEQFF.

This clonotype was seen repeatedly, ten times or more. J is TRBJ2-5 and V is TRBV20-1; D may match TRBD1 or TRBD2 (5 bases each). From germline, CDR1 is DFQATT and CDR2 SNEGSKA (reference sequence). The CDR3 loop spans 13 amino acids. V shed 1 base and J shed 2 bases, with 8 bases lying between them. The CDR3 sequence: CSARAGRQETQYF. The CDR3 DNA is TGCAGTGCTAGAGCGGGGCGGCAAGAGACCCAGTACTTC.

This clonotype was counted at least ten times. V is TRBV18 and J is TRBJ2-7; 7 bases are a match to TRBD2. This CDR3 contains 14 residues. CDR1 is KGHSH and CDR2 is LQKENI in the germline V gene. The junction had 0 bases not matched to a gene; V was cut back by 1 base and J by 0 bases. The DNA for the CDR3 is TGTGCCAGCTCACCACGGGACTACTCCTACGAGCAGTACTTC. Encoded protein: CASSPRDYSYEQYF.

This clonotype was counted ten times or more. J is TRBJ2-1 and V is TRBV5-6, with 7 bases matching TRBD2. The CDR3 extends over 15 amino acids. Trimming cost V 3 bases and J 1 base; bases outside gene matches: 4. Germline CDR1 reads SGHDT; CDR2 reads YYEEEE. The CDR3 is CASSWFSGSYNEQFF. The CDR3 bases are TGTGCCAGCAGCTGGTTTAGCGGGTCCTACAATGAGCAGTTCTTC.

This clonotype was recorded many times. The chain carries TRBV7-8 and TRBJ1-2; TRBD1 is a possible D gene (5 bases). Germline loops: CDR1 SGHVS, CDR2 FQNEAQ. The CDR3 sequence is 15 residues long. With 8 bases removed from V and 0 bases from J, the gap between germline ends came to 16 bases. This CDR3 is CASFVGEGANYGYTF. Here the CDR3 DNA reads TGTGCCAGCTTTGTGGGGGAAGGGGCTAACTATGGCTACACCTTC.

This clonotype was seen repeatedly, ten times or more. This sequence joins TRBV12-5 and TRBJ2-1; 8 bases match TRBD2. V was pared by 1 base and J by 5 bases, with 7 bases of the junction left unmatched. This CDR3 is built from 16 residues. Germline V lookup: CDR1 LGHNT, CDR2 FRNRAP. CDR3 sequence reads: CASGLDRGGQDNEQFF. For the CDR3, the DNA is TGTGCTAGTGGTTTGGACCGGGGGGGACAAGACAATGAGCAGTTCTTC.

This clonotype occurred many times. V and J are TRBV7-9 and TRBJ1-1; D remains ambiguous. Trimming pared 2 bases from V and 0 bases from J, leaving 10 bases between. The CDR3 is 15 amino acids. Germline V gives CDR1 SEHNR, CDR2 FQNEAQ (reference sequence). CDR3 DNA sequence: TGTGCCAGCAGCTTACGTCGCAGCCTGAACACTGAAGCTTTCTTT. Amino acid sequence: CASSLRRSLNTEAFF. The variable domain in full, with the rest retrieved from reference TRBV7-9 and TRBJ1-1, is DTGVSQNPRHKITKRGQNVTFRCDPISEHNRLYWYRQTLGQGPEFLTYFQNEAQLEKSRLLSDRFSAERPKGSFSTLEIQRTEQGDSAMYLCASSLRRSLNTEAFFGQGTRLTVV.

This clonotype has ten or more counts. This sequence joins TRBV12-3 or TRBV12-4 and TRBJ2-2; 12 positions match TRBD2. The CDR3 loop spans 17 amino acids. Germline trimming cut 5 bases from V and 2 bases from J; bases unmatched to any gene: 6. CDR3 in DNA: TGTGCCAGCAGTCCAAGACTAGCGGGAGTTAACACCGGGGAGCTGTTTTTT. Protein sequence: CASSPRLAGVNTGELFF.

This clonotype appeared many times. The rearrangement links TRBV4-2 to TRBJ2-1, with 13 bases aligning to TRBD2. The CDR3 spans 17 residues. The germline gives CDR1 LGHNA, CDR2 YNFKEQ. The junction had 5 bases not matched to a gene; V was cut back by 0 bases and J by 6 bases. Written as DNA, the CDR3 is TGTGCCAGCAGCCAAGACCCAACTAGCGGGGGGGCCAATGAGCAGTTCTTC. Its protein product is CASSQDPTSGGANEQFF.

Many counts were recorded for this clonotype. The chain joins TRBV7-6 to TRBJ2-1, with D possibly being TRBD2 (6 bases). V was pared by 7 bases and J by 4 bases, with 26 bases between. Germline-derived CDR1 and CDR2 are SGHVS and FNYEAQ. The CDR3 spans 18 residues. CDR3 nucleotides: TGTGCCAGCACCCTCACTACCCCTCCGACTAGGGAATACAATGAGCAGTTCTTC. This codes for CASTLTTPPTREYNEQFF.

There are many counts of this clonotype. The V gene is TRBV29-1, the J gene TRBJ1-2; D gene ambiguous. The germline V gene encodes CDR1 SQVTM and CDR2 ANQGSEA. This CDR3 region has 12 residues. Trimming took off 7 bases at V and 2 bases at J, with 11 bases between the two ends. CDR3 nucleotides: TGCAGCGCCGGGAGAGGGAACTATGGCTACACCTTC. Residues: CSAGRGNYGYTF.